These T cell receptor beta chains were read from a single sample in a study of molecular identifiers for immune sequencing clone quantification. TCRdb reanalysed the PCR reads using MiXCR and keeps one entry per CDR3 protein. The table has approximately 680,000 distinct CDR3 sequences, around 25% seen once. The sample comprised naive CD8+ T cells from blood, with Jurkat cell RNA spiked in. These receptors came from a human donor in good health. Some libraries in this study had Jurkat cell RNA spiked in. The CDR3 runs from the conserved cysteine through the conserved F or W. Fields, in order: CDR3 protein, J gene, D gene, clone size, V gene. D genes are given only for firm matches. Expanded clones are given a class, and other clones once, few, many or no size at all.

CDR3 protein: CASRTLAGGPWTGELFF
J gene: TRBJ2-2
D gene: TRBD2
clone size: NA
V gene: TRBV11-2

CDR3 protein: CATSEGQGAPNTGELFF
J gene: TRBJ2-2
D gene: TRBD1
clone size: NA
V gene: TRBV24-1

CDR3 protein: CASSLVPGQPTDTQYF
J gene: TRBJ2-3
D gene: NA
clone size: few
V gene: TRBV11-2

CDR3 protein: CASSQGEGSLPFEQYF
J gene: TRBJ2-7
D gene: TRBD2
clone size: few
V gene: TRBV14

CDR3 protein: CASTRAGGGDEQFF
J gene: TRBJ2-1
D gene: TRBD2
clone size: NA
V gene: TRBV19

CDR3 protein: CASSLGVLRELFF
J gene: TRBJ2-2
D gene: NA
clone size: many
V gene: TRBV7-6

CDR3 protein: CASSPFEGQPQHF
J gene: TRBJ1-5
D gene: NA
clone size: NA
V gene: TRBV4-3

CDR3 protein: CASSLWGGTYNEQFF
J gene: TRBJ2-1
D gene: TRBD2
clone size: many
V gene: TRBV7-2

CDR3 protein: CASSLAGGRGNEQFF
J gene: TRBJ2-1
D gene: TRBD2
clone size: NA
V gene: TRBV12-3/TRBV12-4

CDR3 protein: CASSLSVSGVYNEQIF
J gene: TRBJ2-1
D gene: TRBD2
clone size: NA
V gene: TRBV27

CDR3 protein: CASRTSGYRQETQYF
J gene: TRBJ2-5
D gene: TRBD2
clone size: few
V gene: TRBV2

CDR3 protein: CAWSAFTDTQYF
J gene: TRBJ2-3
D gene: NA
clone size: many
V gene: TRBV30

CDR3 protein: CASSRDGRGDCEQYF
J gene: TRBJ2-7
D gene: TRBD2
clone size: NA
V gene: TRBV4-3

CDR3 protein: CASSFDRSYGYTF
J gene: TRBJ1-2
D gene: NA
clone size: few
V gene: TRBV7-9

CDR3 protein: CASRRDSSNYGYTF
J gene: TRBJ1-2
D gene: NA
clone size: few
V gene: TRBV12-3/TRBV12-4

CDR3 protein: CAGSFPGSDGYTF
J gene: TRBJ1-2
D gene: NA
clone size: NA
V gene: TRBV5-3

CDR3 protein: CASSQSTSGYEQYF
J gene: TRBJ2-7
D gene: TRBD2
clone size: few
V gene: TRBV4-3

CDR3 protein: CASSMSDRTSYEQYF
J gene: TRBJ2-7
D gene: TRBD1
clone size: NA
V gene: TRBV7-9

CDR3 protein: CASSYSSRRGALEETQYF
J gene: TRBJ2-5
D gene: NA
clone size: few
V gene: TRBV6-5

CDR3 protein: CASSITQGQDYTTNEKLFF
J gene: TRBJ1-4
D gene: TRBD1
clone size: few
V gene: TRBV7-9

CDR3 protein: CAMHSGQNNEQLF
J gene: TRBJ2-1
D gene: TRBD2
clone size: NA
V gene: TRBV2

CDR3 protein: CASDRGHGNQPQHF
J gene: TRBJ1-5
D gene: TRBD1
clone size: few
V gene: TRBV19

CDR3 protein: CASSSPGASYGYTF
J gene: TRBJ1-2
D gene: NA
clone size: NA
V gene: TRBV27

CDR3 protein: CASSLGPRTSRIPETQYF
J gene: TRBJ2-5
D gene: TRBD2
clone size: NA
V gene: TRBV5-6

CDR3 protein: CASSGMDPALSYTF
J gene: TRBJ1-2
D gene: NA
clone size: NA
V gene: TRBV19

CDR3 protein: CSVVGGPGTPIYF
J gene: TRBJ1-3
D gene: NA
clone size: NA
V gene: TRBV29-1

CDR3 protein: CSVGLPNSYEQYF
J gene: TRBJ2-7
D gene: NA
clone size: many
V gene: TRBV29-1

CDR3 protein: CAWSISKETQYF
J gene: TRBJ2-5
D gene: NA
clone size: NA
V gene: TRBV30

CDR3 protein: CASTAPGSPLHF
J gene: TRBJ1-6
D gene: NA
clone size: many
V gene: TRBV5-6

CDR3 protein: CASSLPTQGAGYEQYF
J gene: TRBJ2-7
D gene: TRBD1
clone size: NA
V gene: TRBV3-1